The present entry profiles one T cell receptor beta chain with its context. Its antigen is currently not known. Nothing much larger sits one base from this clone, and base qualities are not available. The CDR3, from cysteine to phenylalanine, totals 13 residues. Just the 39-base CDR3 DNA is kept, in frame starting at base 1. In the germline V gene, CDR1 corresponds to MNHEY and CDR2 to SVGAGI. Between the V and J ends, shortened by 6 bases and 6 bases respectively, the junction contains 14 bases. The data belong to a study of blood T cell repertoires in COVID-19 (dated by TCRdb to the early 2020s). For the study in its entirety: The collaborator samples originated in the United States, Italy and Spain and spanned the acute and convalescent phases of COVID-19. The prospective study material was composed of cDNA or gDNA derived from T cells, B-cell-depleted T cells, or PBMCs. Deeply sampled blood TCRbeta repertoires from subjects exposed to, actively infected with, or recovered from COVID-19 were included in the dataset. The repertoires were released in a freely available public database meant as a resource for research on the immune response to SARS-CoV-2. The samples were drawn from two sources: the first 160 participants of the ongoing ImmuneRACE study, and 1,254 subjects contributed by 6 global collaborators. A de-identified subject ID, COVID-19 status, age in years and sex were almost always included in the sample metadata. Where HLA class I and class II types were available, the types were taken from metadata supplied by the sample provider, not from assay-based typing. Study-level results and caveats: The quantity of clinical and demographic metadata differed by source and by participant and was supplied without curation.

Whole blood was collected in K2EDTA tubes by collaborating institutions according to the institutions' own protocols. For TCRbeta analysis, collaborators shipped samples in one of three forms: frozen whole blood, isolated PBMCs, or DNA extracted from either of those sample types. The immunoSEQ Assay, a bias-controlled multiplex PCR, was used to amplify TCRbeta CDR3 regions from genomic DNA. The paper's data handling went like this. Nucleated cell counts per sample were estimated from amplification of reference gene primers within the assay. To quantify the absolute abundance of each unique TCRbeta CDR3 rearrangement, sequence reads were collapsed and filtered. For each sample, productive Simpson clonality was calculated as the square root of Simpson's diversity index over productive rearrangements. TCRdb carries this immuneACCESS record with in-frame sequences only. Its versions omit some clonotypes, under half of them owing to an unresolved V gene in the studies checked, with the rest unexplained. V and J calls and clone size follow that table, whereas D and trimming were derived from the DNA. The sample table lists about 180,000 clones, 70% to 90% of them with a count of one. The ten top clones hold about 9.7% of the sample.

The sequencing input was peripheral blood. This clonotype was sampled from a man aged 50 to 59 with active or convalescent COVID-19. The chain is encoded by TRBV6-5 joined to TRBJ1-2, and possibly TRBD1, on 5 matching bases. The CDR3: CASRRKQGHGYTF. The nucleotide sequence is given as TGTGCCAGCAGGAGAAAGCAGGGCCATGGCTACACCTTC.